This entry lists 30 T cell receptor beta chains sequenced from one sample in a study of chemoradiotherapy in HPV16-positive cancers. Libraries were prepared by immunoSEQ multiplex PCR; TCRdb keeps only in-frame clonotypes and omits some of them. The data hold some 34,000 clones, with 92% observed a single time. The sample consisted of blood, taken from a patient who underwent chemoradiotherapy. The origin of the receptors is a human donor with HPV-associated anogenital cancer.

CDR3 nucleotide sequence: TGTGCCAGCAGCTTAGGGGTTAGCGGGGCCCGCACAGATACGCAGTATTTT. Translation: CASSLGVSGARTDTQYF. The rearrangement uses TRBV11-2 and TRBJ2-3, with 8 positions matching TRBD2. Germline V CDR1 and CDR2: SGHAT, FQNNGV. The CDR3 spans 17 residues. V lost 1 base to trimming and J lost 1 base; unmatched junction nucleotides: 7.

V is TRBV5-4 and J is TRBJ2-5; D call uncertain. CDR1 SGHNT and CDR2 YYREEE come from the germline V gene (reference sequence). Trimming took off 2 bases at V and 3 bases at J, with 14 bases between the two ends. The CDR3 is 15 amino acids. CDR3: CASSLDGASEETQYF. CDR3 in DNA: TGTGCCAGCAGCTTAGACGGCGCGTCCGAAGAGACCCAGTACTTC. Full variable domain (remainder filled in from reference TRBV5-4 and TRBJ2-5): ETGVTQSPTHLIKTRGQQVTLRCSSQSGHNTVSWYQQALGQGPQFIFQYYREEENGRGNFPPRFSGLQFPNYSSELNVNALELDDSALYLCASSLDGASEETQYFGPGTRLLVL.

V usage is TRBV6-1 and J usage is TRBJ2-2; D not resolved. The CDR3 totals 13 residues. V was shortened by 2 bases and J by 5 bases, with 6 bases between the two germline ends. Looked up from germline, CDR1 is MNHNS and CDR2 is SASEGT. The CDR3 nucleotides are TGTGCCAGCAGTGAATTGGAAACCGGGGAGCTGTTTTTT. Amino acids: CASSELETGELFF.

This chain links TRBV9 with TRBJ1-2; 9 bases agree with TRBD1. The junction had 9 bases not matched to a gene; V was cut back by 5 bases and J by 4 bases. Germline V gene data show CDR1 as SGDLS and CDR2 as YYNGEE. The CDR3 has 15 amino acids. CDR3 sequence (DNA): TGTGCCAGCAGGCCACAGGGGGCGATTGGCTATGGCTACACCTTC. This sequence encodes CASRPQGAIGYGYTF.

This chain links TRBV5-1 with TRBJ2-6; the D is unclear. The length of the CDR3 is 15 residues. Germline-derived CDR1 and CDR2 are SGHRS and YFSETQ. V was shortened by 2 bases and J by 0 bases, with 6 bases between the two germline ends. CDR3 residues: CASSLTFSGANVLTF. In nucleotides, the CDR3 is TGCGCCAGCAGCTTAACCTTCTCTGGGGCCAACGTCCTGACTTTC.

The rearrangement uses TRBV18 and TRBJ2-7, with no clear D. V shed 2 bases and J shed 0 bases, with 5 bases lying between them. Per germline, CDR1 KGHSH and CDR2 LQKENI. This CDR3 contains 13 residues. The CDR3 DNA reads TGTGCCAGCTCACCAGCCCCCTCCTACGAGCAGTACTTC. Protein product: CASSPAPSYEQYF. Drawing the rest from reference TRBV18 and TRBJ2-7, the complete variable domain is NAGVMQNPRHLVRRRGQEARLRCSPMKGHSHVYWYRQLPEEGLKFMVYLQKENIIDESGMPKERFSAEFPKEGPSILRIQQVVRGDSAAYFCASSPAPSYEQYFGPGTRLTVT.

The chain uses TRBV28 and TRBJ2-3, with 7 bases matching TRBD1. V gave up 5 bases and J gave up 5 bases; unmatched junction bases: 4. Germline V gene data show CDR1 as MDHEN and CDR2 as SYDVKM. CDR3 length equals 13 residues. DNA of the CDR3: TGTGCCAGCAGTCCGACAGGGATAGATACGCAGTATTTT. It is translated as CASSPTGIDTQYF.

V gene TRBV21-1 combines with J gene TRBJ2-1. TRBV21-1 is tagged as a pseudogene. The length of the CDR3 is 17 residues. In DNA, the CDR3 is TGTGCCAGCAGCCTCCGCGGATGGGGACCCTCCTACAATGAGCAGTTCTTC. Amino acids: CASSLRGWGPSYNEQFF.

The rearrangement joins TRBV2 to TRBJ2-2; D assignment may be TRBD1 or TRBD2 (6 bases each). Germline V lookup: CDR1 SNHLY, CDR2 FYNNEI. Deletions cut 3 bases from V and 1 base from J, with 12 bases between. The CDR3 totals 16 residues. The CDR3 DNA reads TGTGCCAGCAGTGAGAGAGGGGGGTGGAACACCGGGGAGCTGTTTTTT. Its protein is CASSERGGWNTGELFF. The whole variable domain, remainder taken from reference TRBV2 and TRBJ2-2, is EPEVTQTPSHQVTQMGQEVILRCVPISNHLYFYWYRQILGQKVEFLVSFYNNEISEKSEIFDDQFSVERPDGSNFTLKIRSTKLEDSAMYFCASSERGGWNTGELFFGEGSRLTVL.

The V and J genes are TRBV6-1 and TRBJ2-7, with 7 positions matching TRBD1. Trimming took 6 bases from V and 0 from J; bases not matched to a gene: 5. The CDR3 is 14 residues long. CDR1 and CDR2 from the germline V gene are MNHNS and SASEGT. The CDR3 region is CASRQGPLSYEQYF. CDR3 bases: TGTGCCAGCAGACAGGGGCCCCTCTCCTACGAGCAGTACTTC.

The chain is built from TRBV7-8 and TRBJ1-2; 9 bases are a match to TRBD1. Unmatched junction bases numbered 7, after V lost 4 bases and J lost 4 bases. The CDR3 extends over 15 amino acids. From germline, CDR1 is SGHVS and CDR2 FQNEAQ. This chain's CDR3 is CASSSTGTGFYGYTF. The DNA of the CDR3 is TGTGCCAGCAGCTCAACCGGGACAGGGTTCTATGGCTACACCTTC.

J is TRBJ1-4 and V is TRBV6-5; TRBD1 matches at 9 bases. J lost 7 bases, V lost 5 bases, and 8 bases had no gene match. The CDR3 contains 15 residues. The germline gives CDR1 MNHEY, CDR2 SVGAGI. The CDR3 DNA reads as TGTGCCAGCAGTCGCCACAGGGGGCTGGGTGAAAAACTGTTTTTT. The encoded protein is CASSRHRGLGEKLFF.

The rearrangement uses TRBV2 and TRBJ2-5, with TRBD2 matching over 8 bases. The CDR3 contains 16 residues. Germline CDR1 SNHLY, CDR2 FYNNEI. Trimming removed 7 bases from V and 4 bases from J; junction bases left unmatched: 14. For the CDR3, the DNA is TGTGCCAGCACCTTACTAGCGGCCCGGCAAGGAGAGACCCAGTACTTC. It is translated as CASTLLAARQGETQYF.

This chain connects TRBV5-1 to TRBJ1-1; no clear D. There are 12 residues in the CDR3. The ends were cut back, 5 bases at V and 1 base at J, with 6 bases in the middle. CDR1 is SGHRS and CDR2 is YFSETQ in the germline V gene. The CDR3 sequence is CASRPENTEAFF. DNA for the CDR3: TGCGCCAGCAGGCCTGAGAACACTGAAGCTTTCTTT. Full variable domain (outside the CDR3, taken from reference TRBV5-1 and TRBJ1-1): KAGVTQTPRYLIKTRGQQVTLSCSPISGHRSVSWYQQTPGQGLQFLFEYFSETQRNKGNFPGRFSGRQFSNSRSEMNVSTLELGDSALYLCASRPENTEAFFGQGTRLTVV.

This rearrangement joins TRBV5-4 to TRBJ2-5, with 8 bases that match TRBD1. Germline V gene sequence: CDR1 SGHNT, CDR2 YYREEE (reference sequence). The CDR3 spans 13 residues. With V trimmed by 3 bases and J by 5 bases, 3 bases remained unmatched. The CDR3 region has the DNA TGTGCCAGCAGCTCAGACAGGGGCGAGACCCAGTACTTC. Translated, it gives CASSSDRGETQYF.

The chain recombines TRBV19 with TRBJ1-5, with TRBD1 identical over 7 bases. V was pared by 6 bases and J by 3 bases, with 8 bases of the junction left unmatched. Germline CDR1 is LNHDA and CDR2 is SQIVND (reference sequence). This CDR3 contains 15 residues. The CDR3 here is CASSTTGAPNQPQHF. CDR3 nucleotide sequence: TGTGCCAGTAGCACCACAGGGGCCCCCAATCAGCCCCAGCATTTT.

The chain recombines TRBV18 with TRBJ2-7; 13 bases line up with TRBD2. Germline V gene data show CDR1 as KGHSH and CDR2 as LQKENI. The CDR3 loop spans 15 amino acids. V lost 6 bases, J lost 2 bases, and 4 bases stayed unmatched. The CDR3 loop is CASSPTSGGTYEQYF. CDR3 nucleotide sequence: TGTGCCAGCTCCCCGACTAGCGGGGGGACCTACGAGCAGTACTTC.

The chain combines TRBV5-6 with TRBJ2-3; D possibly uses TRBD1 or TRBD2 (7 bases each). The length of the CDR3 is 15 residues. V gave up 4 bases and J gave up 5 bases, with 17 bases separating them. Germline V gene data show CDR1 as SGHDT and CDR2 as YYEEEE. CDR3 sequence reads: CASSMGGGPGDTQYF. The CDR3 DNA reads TGTGCCAGCAGCATGGGAGGGGGCCCAGGAGATACGCAGTATTTT.

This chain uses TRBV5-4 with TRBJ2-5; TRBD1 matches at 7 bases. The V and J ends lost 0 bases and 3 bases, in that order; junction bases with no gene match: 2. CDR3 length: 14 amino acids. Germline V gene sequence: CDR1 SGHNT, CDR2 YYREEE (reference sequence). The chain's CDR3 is CASSLGDREETQYF. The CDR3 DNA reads TGTGCCAGCAGCTTGGGAGACAGGGAAGAGACCCAGTACTTC.

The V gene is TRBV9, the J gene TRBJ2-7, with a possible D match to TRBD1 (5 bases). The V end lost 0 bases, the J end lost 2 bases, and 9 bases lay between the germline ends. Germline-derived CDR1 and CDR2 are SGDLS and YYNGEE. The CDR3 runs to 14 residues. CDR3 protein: CASSVDLGPYEQYF. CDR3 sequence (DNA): TGTGCCAGCAGCGTAGACCTGGGGCCCTACGAGCAGTACTTC.

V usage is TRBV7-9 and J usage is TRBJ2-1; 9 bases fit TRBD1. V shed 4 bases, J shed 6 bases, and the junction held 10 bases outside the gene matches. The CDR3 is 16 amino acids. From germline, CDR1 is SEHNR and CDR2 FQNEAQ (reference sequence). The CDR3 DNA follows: TGTGCCAGCAGCTCGCCGGGGGGACAGGGAGCCAATGAGCAGTTCTTC. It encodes CASSSPGGQGANEQFF.

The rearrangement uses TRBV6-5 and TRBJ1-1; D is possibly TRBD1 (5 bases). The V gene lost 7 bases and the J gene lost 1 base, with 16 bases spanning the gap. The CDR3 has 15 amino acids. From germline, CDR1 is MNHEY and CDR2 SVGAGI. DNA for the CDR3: TGTGCCAGCATGTTACAGGTGGGTCGGAACACTGAAGCTTTCTTT. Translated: CASMLQVGRNTEAFF.

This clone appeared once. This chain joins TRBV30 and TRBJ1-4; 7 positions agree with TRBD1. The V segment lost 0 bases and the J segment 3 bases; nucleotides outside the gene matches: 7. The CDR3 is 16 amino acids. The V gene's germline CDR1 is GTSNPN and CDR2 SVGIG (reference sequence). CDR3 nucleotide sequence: TGTGCCTGGAGTGTAGGAGGGACAGCCTCTAATGAAAAACTGTTTTTT. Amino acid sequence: CAWSVGGTASNEKLFF.

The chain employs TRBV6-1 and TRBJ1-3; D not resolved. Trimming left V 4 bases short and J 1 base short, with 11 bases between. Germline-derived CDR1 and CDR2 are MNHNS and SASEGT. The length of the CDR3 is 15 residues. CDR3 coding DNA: TGTGCCAGCAGTGGAGAGGCGGCTTCTGGAAACACCATATATTTT. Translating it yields CASSGEAASGNTIYF.

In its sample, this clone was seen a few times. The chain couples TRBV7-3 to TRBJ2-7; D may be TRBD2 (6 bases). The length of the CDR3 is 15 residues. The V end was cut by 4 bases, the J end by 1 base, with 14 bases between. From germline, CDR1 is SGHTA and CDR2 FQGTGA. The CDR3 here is CASSSRLEGSYEQYF. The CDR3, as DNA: TGTGCCAGCAGCTCCCGTTTGGAGGGATCCTACGAGCAGTACTTC.

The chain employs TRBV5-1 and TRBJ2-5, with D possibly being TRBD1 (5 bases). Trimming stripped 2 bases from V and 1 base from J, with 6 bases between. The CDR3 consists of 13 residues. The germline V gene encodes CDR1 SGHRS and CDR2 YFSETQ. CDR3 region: CASSFRGQETQYF. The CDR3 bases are TGCGCCAGCAGCTTTAGGGGCCAAGAGACCCAGTACTTC.

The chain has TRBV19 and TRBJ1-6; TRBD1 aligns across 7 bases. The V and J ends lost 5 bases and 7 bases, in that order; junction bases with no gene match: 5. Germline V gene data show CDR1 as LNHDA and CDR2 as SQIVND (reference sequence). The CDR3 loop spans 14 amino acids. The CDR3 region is CASSRGQSNSPLHF. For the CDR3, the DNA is TGTGCCAGTAGTCGGGGACAGTCAAATTCACCCCTCCACTTT. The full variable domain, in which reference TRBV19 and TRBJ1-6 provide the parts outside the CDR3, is DGGITQSPKYLFRKEGQNVTLSCEQNLNHDAMYWYRQDPGQGLRLIYYSQIVNDFQKGDIAEGYSVSREKKESFPLTVTSAQKNPTAFYLCASSRGQSNSPLHFGNGTRLTVT.

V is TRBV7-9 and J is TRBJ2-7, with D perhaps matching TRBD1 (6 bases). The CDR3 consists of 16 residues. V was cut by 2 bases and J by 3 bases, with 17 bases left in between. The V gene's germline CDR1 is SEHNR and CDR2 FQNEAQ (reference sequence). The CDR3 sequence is CASSLNYEGVNYEQYF. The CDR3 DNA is TGTGCCAGCAGCTTAAACTATGAGGGGGTGAACTACGAGCAGTACTTC.

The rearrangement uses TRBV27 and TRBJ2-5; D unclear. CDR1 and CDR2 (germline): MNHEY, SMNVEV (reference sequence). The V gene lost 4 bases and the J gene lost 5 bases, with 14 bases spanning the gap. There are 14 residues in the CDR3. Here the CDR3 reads CASSSSGLWETQYF. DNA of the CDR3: TGTGCCAGCAGTTCATCCGGGTTGTGGGAGACCCAGTACTTC.

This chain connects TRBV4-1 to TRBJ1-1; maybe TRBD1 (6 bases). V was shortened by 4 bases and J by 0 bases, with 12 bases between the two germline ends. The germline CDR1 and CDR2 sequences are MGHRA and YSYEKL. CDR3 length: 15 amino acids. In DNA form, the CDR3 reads TGCGCCAGCAGCCGGGCCGGGACACTGAACACTGAAGCTTTCTTT. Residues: CASSRAGTLNTEAFF.